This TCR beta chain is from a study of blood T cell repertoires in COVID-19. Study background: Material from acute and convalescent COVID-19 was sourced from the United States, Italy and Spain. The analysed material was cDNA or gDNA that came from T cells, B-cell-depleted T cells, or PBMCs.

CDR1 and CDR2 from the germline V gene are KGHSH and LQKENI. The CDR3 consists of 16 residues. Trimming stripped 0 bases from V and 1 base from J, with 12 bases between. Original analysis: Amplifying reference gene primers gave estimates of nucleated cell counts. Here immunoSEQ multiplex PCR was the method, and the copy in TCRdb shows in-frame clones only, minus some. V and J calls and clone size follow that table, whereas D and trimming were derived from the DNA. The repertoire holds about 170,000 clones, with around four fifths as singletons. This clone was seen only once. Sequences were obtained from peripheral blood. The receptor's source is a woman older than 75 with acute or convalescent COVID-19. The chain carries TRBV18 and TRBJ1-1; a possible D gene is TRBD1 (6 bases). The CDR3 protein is CASSPPDRTPNTEAFF. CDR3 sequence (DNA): TGTGCCAGCTCACCACCGGACAGAACTCCGAACACTGAAGCTTTCTTT.